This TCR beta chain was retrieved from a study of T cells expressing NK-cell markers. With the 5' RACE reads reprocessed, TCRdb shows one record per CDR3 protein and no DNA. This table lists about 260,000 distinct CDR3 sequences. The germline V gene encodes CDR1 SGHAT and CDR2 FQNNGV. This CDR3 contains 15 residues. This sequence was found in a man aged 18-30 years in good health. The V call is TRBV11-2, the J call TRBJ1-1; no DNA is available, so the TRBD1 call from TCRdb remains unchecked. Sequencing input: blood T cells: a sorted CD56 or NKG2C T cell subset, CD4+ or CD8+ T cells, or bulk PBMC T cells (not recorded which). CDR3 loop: CASSLSAGLNTEAFF.